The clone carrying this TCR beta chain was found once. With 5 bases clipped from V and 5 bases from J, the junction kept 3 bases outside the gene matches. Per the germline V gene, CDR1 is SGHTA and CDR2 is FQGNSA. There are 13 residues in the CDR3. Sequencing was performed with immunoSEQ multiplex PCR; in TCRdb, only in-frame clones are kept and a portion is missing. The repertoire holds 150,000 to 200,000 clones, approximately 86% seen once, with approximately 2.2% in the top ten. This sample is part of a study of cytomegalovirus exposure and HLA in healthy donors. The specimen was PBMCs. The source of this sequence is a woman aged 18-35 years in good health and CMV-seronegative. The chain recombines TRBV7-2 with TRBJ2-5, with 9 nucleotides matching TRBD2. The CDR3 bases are TGTGCCAGCAGCCCCAGCGGGGGGGAGACCCAGTACTTC. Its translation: CASSPSGGETQYF. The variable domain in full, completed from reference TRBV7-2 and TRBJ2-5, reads GAGVSQSPSNKVTEKGKDVELRCDPISGHTALYWYRQSLGQGLEFLIYFQGNSAPDKSGLPSDRFSAERTGGSVSTLTIQRTQQEDSAVYLCASSPSGGETQYFGPGTRLLVL.